These 28 T cell receptor beta chains were all obtained from the same sample, sequenced in a study of the immune and genomic landscape of osteosarcoma (dated by TCRdb to about 2020). Libraries were constructed by the immunoSEQ multiplex PCR assay. Not all clones reach the TCRdb copy of this immuneACCESS table, which keeps in-frame sequences only. Checked studies attribute under half of the gap to unresolved V genes and leave the rest unexplained. The sample table gives about 87 clones. Sequenced material: primary tumor tissue from the scapula. Explained via the paper, the cell subset or site label denotes: resected primary osteosarcoma tumor. The receptor source for this set is an older woman with osteosarcoma. The age is the age at diagnosis.

The chain combines TRBV5-1 with TRBJ2-3; D not resolved. This CDR3 spans 16 amino acids. Germline CDR1 and CDR2: SGHRS and YFSETQ. The ends were cut back, 0 bases at V and 2 bases at J, with 13 bases in the middle. In DNA form, the CDR3 reads TGCGCCAGCAGCTTGGGCCAGCCATTTATCACAGATACGCAGTATTTT. Its translation: CASSLGQPFITDTQYF.

The CDR3 reads CAWSGAGGLFF. DNA for the CDR3: TGTGCCTGGAGTGGGGCGGGAGGGCTGTTCTTC. This sequence joins TRBV30 and TRBJ2-1; 9 bases line up with TRBD2. Looked up from germline, CDR1 is GTSNPN and CDR2 is SVGIG (reference sequence). With 1 base clipped from V and 15 bases from J, the junction kept 4 bases outside the gene matches. This CDR3 region has 11 residues.

This chain links TRBV6-1 with TRBJ2-5; 9 bases are a match to TRBD1. The CDR3 spans 14 residues. The ends lost 7 bases at V and 5 bases at J; junction bases unmatched: 8. CDR1 MNHNS and CDR2 SASEGT come from the germline V gene. CDR3 coding DNA: TGTGCCAGCACCGAGGACAGGGGTTGGGAGACCCAGTACTTC. This encodes CASTEDRGWETQYF.

The rearrangement uses TRBV28 and TRBJ2-3; D gene ambiguous. Per the germline V gene, CDR1 is MDHEN and CDR2 is SYDVKM. The CDR3 totals 16 residues. V lost 3 bases and J lost 0, with 13 bases in between. The CDR3 DNA reads TGTGCCAGCAGTTTCTTGAGCAGGACCAGCACAGATACGCAGTATTTT. This sequence encodes CASSFLSRTSTDTQYF.

This clone turned up a few times. Germline is not matched at one junction end, which may reflect a read error. V usage is TRBV30 and J usage is TRBJ1-3; D remains ambiguous. The V gene's germline CDR1 is GTSNPN and CDR2 SVGIG (reference sequence). The CDR3 spans 12 residues. CDR3 sequence (DNA): TGTGCCTGGAGGAAAACCTCGCACCTAGGACATTTT. It is translated as CAWRKTSHLGHF. Looking up the rest from reference TRBV30 and TRBJ1-3 gives the full variable domain: SQTIHQWPATLVQPVGSPLSLECTVEGTSNPNLYWYRQAAGRGLQLLFYSVGIGQISSEVPQNLSASRPQDRQFILSSKKLLLSDSGFYLCAWRKTSHLGHFGEGSWLTVV.

The chain joins TRBV6-1 to TRBJ2-3; either TRBD1 or TRBD2 may supply D (6 bases each). Germline V gives CDR1 MNHNS, CDR2 SASEGT. The CDR3 is 15 residues long. With 11 bases removed from V and 0 bases from J, the gap between germline ends came to 18 bases. CDR3 amino acids: CAVSRGVSSTDTQYF. The CDR3 region has the DNA TGTGCCGTCTCGAGGGGGGTCAGTAGCACAGATACGCAGTATTTT.

The chain employs TRBV19 and TRBJ2-5, with 7 positions matching TRBD2. The CDR3 consists of 14 residues. V was clipped by 3 bases and J by 2 bases; unmatched bases: 3. The V gene's germline CDR1 is LNHDA and CDR2 SQIVND (reference sequence). The CDR3 DNA sequence: TGTGCCAGTAGTATTGGGGGGGGGCAAGAGACCCAGTACTTC. It translates to CASSIGGGQETQYF.

The genes are TRBV4-3 and TRBJ2-3; TRBD2 is a possible D gene (5 bases). In germline, CDR1 is LGHNA, CDR2 YSLEER. V lost 0 bases and J 5 bases, leaving 15 bases between the germline ends. The CDR3 has 16 residues. In DNA form, the CDR3 reads TGCGCCAGCAGCCAAGAAGGGAGACCCCCCATAGATACGCAGTATTTT. Amino acids: CASSQEGRPPIDTQYF.

The genes are TRBV4-3 and TRBJ1-2, with 10 nucleotides matching TRBD1. This CDR3 contains 17 residues. Trimming removed 2 bases from V and 4 bases from J; junction bases left unmatched: 10. The germline V gene has CDR1 LGHNA and CDR2 YSLEER. CDR3 region: CASSQTPRGQGFYGYTF. As DNA, the CDR3 is TGCGCCAGCAGCCAAACTCCGAGGGGACAGGGGTTCTATGGCTACACCTTC.

The genes are TRBV30 and TRBJ1-6, with TRBD1 as a possible D gene (6 bases). V was shortened by 5 bases and J by 9 bases, with 17 bases between the two germline ends. The CDR3 is 14 amino acids. Germline CDR1 and CDR2: GTSNPN and SVGIG (reference sequence). CDR3 sequence: CAWSAGVISSPLHF. The CDR3 coding sequence is TGTGCCTGGTCGGCAGGGGTTATAAGTTCACCCCTCCACTTT.

The CDR3 nucleotides read TGTGCCAGCAGCTTAGGACAGGTGCACGGGGAGCTGTTTTTT. It translates to CASSLGQVHGELFF. The gene calls are TRBV7-9 and TRBJ2-2; maybe TRBD1 (6 bases). With 1 base removed from V and 7 bases from J, the gap between germline ends came to 10 bases. The CDR3 spans 14 residues. The germline CDR1 and CDR2 sequences are SEHNR and FQNEAQ (reference sequence).

The chain employs TRBV11-2 and TRBJ2-5; 7 bases agree with TRBD2. The V and J ends lost 1 base and 5 bases, in that order; junction bases with no gene match: 10. CDR3 length: 16 amino acids. The germline V gene has CDR1 SGHAT and CDR2 FQNNGV. The CDR3 sequence: CASSLVGAGVWETQYF. CDR3 nucleotides: TGTGCCAGCAGCTTAGTTGGGGCGGGAGTATGGGAGACCCAGTACTTC.

This sequence joins TRBV6-5 and TRBJ1-1; tentatively, D is TRBD1 (5 bases). There are 12 residues in the CDR3. CDR1 MNHEY and CDR2 SVGAGI come from the germline V gene. Trimming removed 3 bases from V and 4 bases from J, with 6 bases in between. The CDR3 DNA sequence: TGTGCCAGCAGTTATGGGGGCACTGAAGCTTTCTTT. It codes for CASSYGGTEAFF.

This chain links TRBV30 with TRBJ2-2; TRBD1 aligns across 7 bases. The length of the CDR3 is 14 residues. Germline assignment: CDR1 GTSNPN and CDR2 SVGIG (reference sequence). Unmatched junction bases numbered 5, after V lost 2 bases and J lost 5 bases. In DNA, the CDR3 is TGTGCCTGGAGTCGAGGGGGCAGGACCGGGGAGCTGTTTTTT. As protein: CAWSRGGRTGELFF.

The gene calls are TRBV5-2 and TRBJ1-2. TRBV5-2 is listed as a pseudogene. This CDR3 contains 16 residues. CDR3 coding DNA: TGTGCCAGCAACCATGATGAGATACGAAAGACCTATGGCTACACCTTC. It specifies CASNHDEIRKTYGYTF.

The V and J genes are TRBV21-1 and TRBJ1-1. TRBV21-1 is reported as a pseudogene. The CDR3 totals 15 residues. In nucleotides, the CDR3 is TGTGCCAGCAGAGGCTTTTTAGCAATTCGCACTGAAGCTTTCTTT. Protein: CASRGFLAIRTEAFF.

The chain combines TRBV11-2 with TRBJ2-5, with TRBD2 identical over 13 bases. CDR1 and CDR2 (germline): SGHAT, FQNNGV. This CDR3 spans 15 amino acids. V shed 1 base, J shed 4 bases, and the junction held 0 bases outside the gene matches. This chain's CDR3 is CASSLGLAGGETQYF. The CDR3 DNA follows: TGTGCCAGCAGCTTAGGACTAGCGGGGGGAGAGACCCAGTACTTC.

CDR3 sequence: CASSRKLTQSRANVLTF. In DNA, the CDR3 is TGTGCCAGTAGTCGTAAGTTGACACAAAGTCGGGCCAACGTCCTGACTTTC. The V and J genes are TRBV19 and TRBJ2-6; D unclear. CDR1 is LNHDA and CDR2 is SQIVND in the germline V gene (reference sequence). Trimming removed 5 bases from V and 5 bases from J, with 19 bases in between. The CDR3 loop spans 17 amino acids.

The gene calls are TRBV11-2 and TRBJ2-7; TRBD1 matches at 7 bases. This CDR3 contains 13 residues. V lost 4 bases and J lost 6; bases outside the gene matches: 6. From germline, CDR1 is SGHAT and CDR2 FQNNGV. The CDR3 region has the DNA TGTGCCAGCAGCTCGGACAGGACTGGCGAGCAGTACTTC. This gives the protein CASSSDRTGEQYF.

This clone was detected once. The chain carries TRBV12-5 and TRBJ2-7; D is uncertain. V was cut by 8 bases and J by 6 bases, with 5 bases left in between. Germline-derived CDR1 and CDR2 are LGHNT and FRNRAP. This CDR3 has 9 amino acids. The CDR3 DNA follows: TGTGCTAGTCAGAGCGAGCAGTACTTC. This translates into CASQSEQYF.

The genes are TRBV9 and TRBJ2-1; D is unclear. The V gene lost 0 bases and the J gene lost 0 bases, with 10 bases spanning the gap. The CDR3 contains 16 residues. Germline lookup yields CDR1 SGDLS and CDR2 YYNGEE. The CDR3 sequence: CASSVVARSSYNEQFF. The DNA for the CDR3 is TGTGCCAGCAGCGTAGTTGCCCGTAGCTCCTACAATGAGCAGTTCTTC.

The chain employs TRBV10-3 and TRBJ2-7, with TRBD2 identical over 10 bases. Germline trimming cut 2 bases from V and 2 bases from J; bases unmatched to any gene: 0. Germline loops: CDR1 ENHRY, CDR2 SYGVKD. The CDR3 is 14 residues long. Here the CDR3 reads CAISETSGTYEQYF. In DNA, the CDR3 is TGTGCCATCAGTGAGACTAGCGGGACCTACGAGCAGTACTTC.

The chain links TRBV27 to TRBJ2-4, with D hard to call. From germline, CDR1 is MNHEY and CDR2 SMNVEV (reference sequence). The CDR3 spans 17 residues. V was pared by 5 bases and J by 0 bases, with 17 bases between. CDR3 DNA sequence: TGTGCCAGCAGTCATGTTTCTAGGATGACAGCCAAAAACATTCAGTACTTC. The encoded protein is CASSHVSRMTAKNIQYF.

The V and J genes are TRBV29-1 and TRBJ2-7; D is tentatively TRBD1 or TRBD2 (5 bases each). The V gene's germline CDR1 is SQVTM and CDR2 ANQGSEA. The CDR3 sequence is 15 residues long. Trimming left V 3 bases short and J 0 bases short, with 15 bases between. The CDR3 bases are TGCAGCGTTGAGGGGTGGGCAGGGAGCTCCTACGAGCAGTACTTC. It yields the protein CSVEGWAGSSYEQYF.

This clone has just one count. This chain links TRBV7-9 with TRBJ2-7; the D gene is possibly TRBD1 (5 bases). This CDR3 contains 16 residues. Per the germline V gene, CDR1 is SEHNR and CDR2 is FQNEAQ (reference sequence). Trimming took 4 bases from V and 4 from J, leaving 20 bases between them. The CDR3 DNA is TGTGCCAGCAGCTCAACGGTGGGTCAGGGAAAGTACGAGCAGTACTTC. Translated, it gives CASSSTVGQGKYEQYF.

The chain joins TRBV5-1 to TRBJ2-7, with TRBD2 matching 7 bases. This CDR3 region has 15 residues. Germline CDR1 SGHRS, CDR2 YFSETQ. V lost 0 bases and J lost 3; bases outside the gene matches: 6. The CDR3 nucleotides are TGCGCCAGCAGCTTGGATGCTAGCGGTTACTACGAGCAGTACTTC. Its translation: CASSLDASGYYEQYF. Using reference TRBV5-1 and TRBJ2-7 for the parts outside the CDR3, the full variable domain is KAGVTQTPRYLIKTRGQQVTLSCSPISGHRSVSWYQQTPGQGLQFLFEYFSETQRNKGNFPGRFSGRQFSNSRSEMNVSTLELGDSALYLCASSLDASGYYEQYFGPGTRLTVT.

The J gene is TRBJ1-2, the V gene TRBV19, with D unclear. Deletions cut 2 bases from V and 6 bases from J, with 10 bases between. The CDR3 length is 13 residues. CDR1 LNHDA and CDR2 SQIVND come from the germline V gene (reference sequence). The CDR3 is CASSILGSHGYTF. The CDR3 region has the DNA TGTGCCAGTAGTATATTAGGGTCCCATGGCTACACCTTC.

This chain joins TRBV5-4 and TRBJ2-7; the D gene is possibly TRBD2 (6 bases). Trimming stripped 0 bases from V and 4 bases from J, with 8 bases between. The CDR3 has 13 residues. Per germline, CDR1 SGHNT and CDR2 YYREEE (reference sequence). The CDR3 loop is CASSLGLGYEQYF. CDR3 nucleotide sequence: TGTGCCAGCAGCTTGGGACTAGGGTACGAGCAGTACTTC.